The entry below gives a single T cell receptor (beta chain) sequence along with its context. The source of the sample is a study of blood T cell repertoires in COVID-19. CDR1 and CDR2 from the germline V gene are MGHRA and YSYEKL. The CDR3 consists of 16 residues. V was trimmed by 1 base and J by 3 bases, leaving 13 bases between them. Assay used: immunoSEQ multiplex PCR; TCRdb lists only in-frame clones, some missing. The data show some 150,000 clones, with around 88% seen just once and about 1.6% held by the top ten. Sequencing input: peripheral blood. This chain links TRBV4-1 with TRBJ1-5, with D tentatively TRBD1 (5 bases). The sequence was collected from a woman aged 60-75 years with acute or convalescent COVID-19. CDR3 coding DNA: TGCGCCAGCAGCCAAGTAGCAGGGTTCCCCAATCAGCCCCAGCATTTT. This translates into CASSQVAGFPNQPQHF.